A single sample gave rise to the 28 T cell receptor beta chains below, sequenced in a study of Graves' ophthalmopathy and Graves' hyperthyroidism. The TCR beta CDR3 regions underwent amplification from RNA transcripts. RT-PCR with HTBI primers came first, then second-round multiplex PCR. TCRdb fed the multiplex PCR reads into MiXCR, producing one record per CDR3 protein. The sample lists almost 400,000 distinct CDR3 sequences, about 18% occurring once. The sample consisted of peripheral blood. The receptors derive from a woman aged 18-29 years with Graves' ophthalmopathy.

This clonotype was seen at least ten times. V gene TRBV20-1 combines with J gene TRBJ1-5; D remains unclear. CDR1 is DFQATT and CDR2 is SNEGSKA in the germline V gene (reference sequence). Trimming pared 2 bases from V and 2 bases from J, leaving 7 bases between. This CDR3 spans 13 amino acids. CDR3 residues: CSARQEGNQPQHF. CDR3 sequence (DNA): TGCAGTGCTAGACAGGAGGGCAATCAGCCCCAGCATTTT.

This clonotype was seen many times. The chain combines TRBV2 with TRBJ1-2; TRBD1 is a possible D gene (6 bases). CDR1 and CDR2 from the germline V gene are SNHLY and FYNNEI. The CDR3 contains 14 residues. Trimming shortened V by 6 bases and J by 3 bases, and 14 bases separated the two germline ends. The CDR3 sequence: CASRSRDIYYGYTF. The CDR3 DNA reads TGTGCCAGCAGGAGCCGGGACATTTACTATGGCTACACCTTC.

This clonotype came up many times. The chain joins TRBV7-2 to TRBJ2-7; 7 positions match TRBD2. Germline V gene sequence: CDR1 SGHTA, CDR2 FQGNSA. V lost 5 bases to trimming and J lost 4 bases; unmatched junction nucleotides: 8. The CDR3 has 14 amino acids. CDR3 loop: CASSTGTNTYEQYF. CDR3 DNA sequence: TGTGCCAGCAGCACCGGGACTAATACTTACGAGCAGTACTTC.

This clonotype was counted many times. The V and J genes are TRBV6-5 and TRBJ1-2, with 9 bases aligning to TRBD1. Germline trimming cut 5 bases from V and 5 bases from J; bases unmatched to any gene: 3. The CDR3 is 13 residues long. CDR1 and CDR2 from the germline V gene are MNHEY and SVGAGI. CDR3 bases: TGTGCCAGCAGTCTGGGGACAGGGTATGGCTACACCTTC. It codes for CASSLGTGYGYTF.

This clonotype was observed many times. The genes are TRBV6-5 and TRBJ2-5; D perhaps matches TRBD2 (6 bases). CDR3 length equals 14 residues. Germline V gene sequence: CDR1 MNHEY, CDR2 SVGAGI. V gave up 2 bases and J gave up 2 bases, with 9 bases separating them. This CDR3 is CASSYRGGQETQYF. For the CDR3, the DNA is TGTGCCAGCAGTTACAGGGGAGGACAAGAGACCCAGTACTTC.

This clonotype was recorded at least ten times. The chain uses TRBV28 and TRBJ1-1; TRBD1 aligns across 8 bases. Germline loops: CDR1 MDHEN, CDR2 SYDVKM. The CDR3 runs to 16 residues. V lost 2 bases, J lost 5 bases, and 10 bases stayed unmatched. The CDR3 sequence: CASSLTGQGARTEAFF. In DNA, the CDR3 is TGTGCCAGCAGTTTAACAGGGCAGGGGGCGCGGACTGAAGCTTTCTTT.

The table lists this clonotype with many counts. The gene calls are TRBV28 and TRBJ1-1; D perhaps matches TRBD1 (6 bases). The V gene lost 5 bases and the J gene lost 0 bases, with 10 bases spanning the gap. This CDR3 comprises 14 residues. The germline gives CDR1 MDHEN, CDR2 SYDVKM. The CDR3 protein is CASSPGTLNTEAFF. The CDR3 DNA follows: TGTGCCAGCAGTCCTGGGACACTGAACACTGAAGCTTTCTTT.

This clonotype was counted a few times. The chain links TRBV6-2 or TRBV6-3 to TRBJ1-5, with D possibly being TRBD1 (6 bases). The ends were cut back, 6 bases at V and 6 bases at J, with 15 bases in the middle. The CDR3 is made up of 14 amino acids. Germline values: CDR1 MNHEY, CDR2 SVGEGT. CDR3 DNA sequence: TGTGCCAGCAGACAACAGGGTCCCACTCAGCCCCAGCATTTT. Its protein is CASRQQGPTQPQHF.

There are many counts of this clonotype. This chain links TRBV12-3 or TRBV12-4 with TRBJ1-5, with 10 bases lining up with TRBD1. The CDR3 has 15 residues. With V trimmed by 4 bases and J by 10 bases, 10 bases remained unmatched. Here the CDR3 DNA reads TGTGCCAGCAGTTCAGGACAGGGGGTCAATATTCCCCAGCATTTT. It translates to CASSSGQGVNIPQHF.

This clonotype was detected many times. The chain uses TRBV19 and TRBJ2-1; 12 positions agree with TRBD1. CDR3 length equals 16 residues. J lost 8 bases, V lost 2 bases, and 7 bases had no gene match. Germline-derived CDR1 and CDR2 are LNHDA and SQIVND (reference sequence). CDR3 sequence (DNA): TGTGCCAGTAGTATAACATTGGGACAGGGGGCGGATGAGCAGTTCTTC. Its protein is CASSITLGQGADEQFF. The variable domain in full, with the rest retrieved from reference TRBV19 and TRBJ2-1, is DGGITQSPKYLFRKEGQNVTLSCEQNLNHDAMYWYRQDPGQGLRLIYYSQIVNDFQKGDIAEGYSVSREKKESFPLTVTSAQKNPTAFYLCASSITLGQGADEQFFGPGTRLTVL.

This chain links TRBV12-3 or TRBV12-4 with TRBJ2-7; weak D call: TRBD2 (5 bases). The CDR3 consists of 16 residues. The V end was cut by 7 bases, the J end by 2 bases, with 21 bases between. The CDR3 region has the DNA TGTGCCAGCACCCCGACGGCTGGAGGCCTCGCCTACGAGCAGTACTTC. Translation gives CASTPTAGGLAYEQYF.

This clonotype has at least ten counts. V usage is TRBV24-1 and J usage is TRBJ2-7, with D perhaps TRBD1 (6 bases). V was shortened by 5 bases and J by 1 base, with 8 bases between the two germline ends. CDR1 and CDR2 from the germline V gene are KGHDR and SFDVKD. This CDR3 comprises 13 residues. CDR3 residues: CATSGGQSYEQYF. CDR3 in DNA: TGTGCCACCAGTGGAGGACAGTCCTACGAGCAGTACTTC.

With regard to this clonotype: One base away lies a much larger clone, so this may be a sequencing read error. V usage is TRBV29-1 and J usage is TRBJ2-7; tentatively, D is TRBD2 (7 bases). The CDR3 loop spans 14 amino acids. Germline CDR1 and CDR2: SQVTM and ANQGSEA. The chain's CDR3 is CRVGGGQGSYEQYF. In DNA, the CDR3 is TGCAGGGTTGGGGGGGGGCAGGGTTCCTACGAGCAGTACTTC.

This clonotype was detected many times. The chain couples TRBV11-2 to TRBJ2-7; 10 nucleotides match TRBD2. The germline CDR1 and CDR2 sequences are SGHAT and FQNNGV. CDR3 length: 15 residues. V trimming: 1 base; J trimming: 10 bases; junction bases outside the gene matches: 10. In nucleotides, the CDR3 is TGTGCCAGCAGCTTAGGTGTACTAGCGGGGCCCGGTCAGTACTTC. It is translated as CASSLGVLAGPGQYF.

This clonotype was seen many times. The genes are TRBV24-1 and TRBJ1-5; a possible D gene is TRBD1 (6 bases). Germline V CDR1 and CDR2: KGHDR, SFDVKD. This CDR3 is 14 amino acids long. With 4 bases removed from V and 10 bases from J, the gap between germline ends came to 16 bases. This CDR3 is CATSEGHESSPQHF. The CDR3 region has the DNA TGTGCCACCAGTGAGGGACACGAATCAAGCCCCCAGCATTTT.

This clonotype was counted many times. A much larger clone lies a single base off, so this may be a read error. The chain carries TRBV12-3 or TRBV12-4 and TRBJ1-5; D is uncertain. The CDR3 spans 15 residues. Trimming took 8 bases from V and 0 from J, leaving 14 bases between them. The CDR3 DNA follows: TGTGCCAGCGGTTCGCGGAGAAGTAGCAATCAGCCCCAGCATTTT. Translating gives CASGSRRSSNQPQHF.

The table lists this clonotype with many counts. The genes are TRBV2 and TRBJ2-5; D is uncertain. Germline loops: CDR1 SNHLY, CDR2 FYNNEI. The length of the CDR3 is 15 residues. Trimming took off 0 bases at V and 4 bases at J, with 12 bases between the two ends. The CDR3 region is CASSEALYSPETQYF. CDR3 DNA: TGTGCCAGCAGTGAAGCGCTCTATTCCCCAGAGACCCAGTACTTC. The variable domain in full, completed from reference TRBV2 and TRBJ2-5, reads EPEVTQTPSHQVTQMGQEVILRCVPISNHLYFYWYRQILGQKVEFLVSFYNNEISEKSEIFDDQFSVERPDGSNFTLKIRSTKLEDSAMYFCASSEALYSPETQYFGPGTRLLVL.

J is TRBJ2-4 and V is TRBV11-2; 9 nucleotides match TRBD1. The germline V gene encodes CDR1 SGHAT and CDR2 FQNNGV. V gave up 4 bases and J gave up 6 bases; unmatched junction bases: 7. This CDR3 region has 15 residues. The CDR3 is CASSSQGAGVNIQYF. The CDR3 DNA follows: TGTGCCAGCAGCTCACAGGGGGCTGGCGTAAACATTCAGTACTTC.

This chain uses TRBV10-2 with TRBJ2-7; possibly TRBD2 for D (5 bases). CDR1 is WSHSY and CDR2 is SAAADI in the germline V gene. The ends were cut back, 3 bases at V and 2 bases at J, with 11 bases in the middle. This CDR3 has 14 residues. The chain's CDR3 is CASSDAGTAYEQYF. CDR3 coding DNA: TGCGCCAGCAGTGATGCGGGTACCGCCTACGAGCAGTACTTC.

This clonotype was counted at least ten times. Here the CDR3 reads CASSGHKSSGNTIYF. The CDR3, as DNA: TGTGCCAGCAGCGGACACAAGAGCTCTGGAAACACCATATATTTT. This chain links TRBV7-2 with TRBJ1-3, with a weak D call TRBD1 (5 bases). Germline V lookup: CDR1 SGHTA, CDR2 FQGNSA. The CDR3 covers 15 residues. V lost 5 bases and J 0 bases, leaving 11 bases between the germline ends.

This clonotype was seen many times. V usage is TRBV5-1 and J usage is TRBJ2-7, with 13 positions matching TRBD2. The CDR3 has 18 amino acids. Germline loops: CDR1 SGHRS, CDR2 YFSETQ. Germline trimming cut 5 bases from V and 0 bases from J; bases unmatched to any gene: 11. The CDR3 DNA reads TGCGCCAGCAGTTCCAGACTAGCGGGAGGCCGGAGCTCCTACGAGCAGTACTTC. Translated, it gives CASSSRLAGGRSSYEQYF.

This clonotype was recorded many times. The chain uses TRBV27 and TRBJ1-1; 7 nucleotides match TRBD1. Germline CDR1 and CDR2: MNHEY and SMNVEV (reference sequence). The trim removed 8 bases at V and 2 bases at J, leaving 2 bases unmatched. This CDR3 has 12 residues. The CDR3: CASGTANTEAFF. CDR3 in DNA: TGTGCCAGCGGGACAGCCAACACTGAAGCTTTCTTT.

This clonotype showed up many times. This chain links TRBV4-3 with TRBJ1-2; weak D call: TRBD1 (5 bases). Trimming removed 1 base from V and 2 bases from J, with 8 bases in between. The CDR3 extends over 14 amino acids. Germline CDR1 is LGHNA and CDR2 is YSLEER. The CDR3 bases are TGCGCCAGCAGCCAAGCCGGGGCAAACTATGGCTACACCTTC. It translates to CASSQAGANYGYTF.

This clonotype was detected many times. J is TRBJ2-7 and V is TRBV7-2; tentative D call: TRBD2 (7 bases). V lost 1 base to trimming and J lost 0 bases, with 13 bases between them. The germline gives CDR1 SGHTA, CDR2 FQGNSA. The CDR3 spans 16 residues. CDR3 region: CASSLGRGPGSYEQYF. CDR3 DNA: TGTGCCAGCAGCTTAGGGCGGGGGCCAGGCTCCTACGAGCAGTACTTC.

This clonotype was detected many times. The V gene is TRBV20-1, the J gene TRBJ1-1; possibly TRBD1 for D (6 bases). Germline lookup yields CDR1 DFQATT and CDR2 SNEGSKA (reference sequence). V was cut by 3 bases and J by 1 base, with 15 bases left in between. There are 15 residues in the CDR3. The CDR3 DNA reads TGCAGTGCTAGTATCTGGGGCAGGGGGAACACTGAAGCTTTCTTT. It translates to CSASIWGRGNTEAFF.

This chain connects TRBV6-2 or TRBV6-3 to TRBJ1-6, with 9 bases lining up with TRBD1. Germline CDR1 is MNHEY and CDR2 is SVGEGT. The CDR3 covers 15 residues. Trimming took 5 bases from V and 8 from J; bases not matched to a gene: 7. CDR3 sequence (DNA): TGTGCCAGCAGTGACCGGGACAGGGAGTATTCACCCCTCCACTTT. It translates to CASSDRDREYSPLHF.

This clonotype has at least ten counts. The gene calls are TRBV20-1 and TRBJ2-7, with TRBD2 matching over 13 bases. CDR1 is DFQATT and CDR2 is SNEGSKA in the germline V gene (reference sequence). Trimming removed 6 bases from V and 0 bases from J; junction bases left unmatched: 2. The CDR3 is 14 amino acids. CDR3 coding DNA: TGCAGTGCGGGACTAGCGGGAAGCTCCTACGAGCAGTACTTC. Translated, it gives CSAGLAGSSYEQYF.

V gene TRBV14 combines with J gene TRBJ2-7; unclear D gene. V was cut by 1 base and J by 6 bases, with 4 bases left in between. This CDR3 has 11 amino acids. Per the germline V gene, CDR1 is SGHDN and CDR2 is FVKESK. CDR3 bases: TGTGCCAGCAGCCAAGCAGCCGAGCAGTACTTC. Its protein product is CASSQAAEQYF.